What follows describes a single TCR beta chain. What antigen it recognizes has not been identified. Base quality data are lacking; no much larger clone is found one base away. This specimen comes from a study of cytomegalovirus exposure and HLA in healthy donors listed by TCRdb under 2017. Notes on the research overall: An earlier analysis of roughly 500 of the donors reported 276 Gb of sequence data and 117 million unique TCR beta sequences obtained from about 179 million T cells. An early release that covered some 630 HLA-typed donors contained approximately 320 gigabases of sequencing data and 70 million to 100 million unique TCR sequences. Of the 300 to 450 genotyped donors, 81% were placed in the genetic ancestry cluster associated with self-reported Caucasian donors. The aim of the study was to test whether cataloging public T cell receptors could identify signatures of past pathogen exposure. The study used immunosequencing to profile the T cell repertoires of several hundred subjects and linked those repertoires to cytomegalovirus serostatus. Along with the approximately 600-subject first cohort, a separate validation cohort of 120 different subjects was used. To predict cytomegalovirus infection status, the study combined high-throughput TCR immunosequencing, statistical association of individual TCRs with disease status, and machine learning. A later analysis re-analyzed previously published TCR beta repertoires from approximately 670 donors and added high-resolution HLA genotyping to study TCR occurrence patterns. The later analysis used no new phenotypic data to find candidate immune exposures, relying instead on TCR beta sequences and their occurrence across donors. An earlier analysis of approximately 580 of the donors used high-throughput TCR beta sequencing to judge whether each TCR beta V gene segment behaved as functional or pseudogenic. Donor age, sex, ethnicity and CMV serostatus were compiled together with the repertoire data. In a later genetic analysis, genome-wide SNP genotypes for about three fifths of the roughly 670 donors were used, and that subset was treated as a discovery cohort. All discovery cohort repertoires had been generated using a single sequencing platform. HLA typing included class I and class II loci at four-digit resolution. Typing coverage varied by locus: 629-630 donors for A, B, C, DRB1 and DQB1; roughly 520 for DQA1; around 570 for DPA1; 400 to 480 for DPB1. Because of strong linkage in the cohort, roughly five DR-DQ haplotypes were treated as single units for association and clustering. Among 398 genotyped donors of the cohort, an average of approximately 240,000 unique TCR beta nucleotide sequences was sequenced per donor, of which 15% to 20% were non-productive. Summary of the overall study and its limitations: Some 16 rarely observed V segments, including chromosome 9 orphons, were excluded from the earlier analysis of some 590 of the donors because counts were too low. While some public TCRs were present in many individuals, most TCR sequences turned up only very rarely across donors. Strong co-occurrence of HLA alleles, especially DR and DQ, made assigning TCR associations to individual alleles difficult. Some IMGT-functional V segments, including TRBV6-2 and TRBV6-3, could not be distinguished by the 87-base-pair reads and were therefore excluded. In vitro tests confirmed that a few of the cytomegalovirus-associated TCR beta chains recognize cytomegalovirus antigens. In a later analysis, HLA-associated TCR beta chains were found to be more clonally expanded and to have lower generation probabilities than equally common non-associated chains. Roughly uniform sequencing depth across donors was assumed in presence/absence analyses, although this assumption may not hold. A later analysis reported that several top co-occurrence clusters appeared linked to parvovirus B19, influenza, CMV and Epstein-Barr virus. It was suggested by the authors that the approach could potentially be generalized to other disease states and immunological phenotypes. In a later analysis, about 17,000 TCR beta sequences were associated with specific HLA alleles at a false discovery rate of 0.05. Most CMV-associated TCR beta chains appeared to be HLA-restricted in a later analysis, and the HLA associations seemed to be driven largely by CMV exposure. According to a later analysis, TCR association rates differed among HLA loci, with DRB1 alleles showing the most associated TCRs and HLA-C alleles showing the fewest. An earlier analysis of roughly 570 of the donors showed that most TCR beta V segments appeared in productive rearrangements either about 87% or about 30% of the time, which broadly matched IMGT annotations. CMV serostatus was the only immune exposure information available for the cohort. A total of about 180 TCR beta chains were listed by the study as associated with cytomegalovirus. A further reported finding was that TCR beta sequences accurately predicted the HLA-A and HLA-B alleles for most subjects in the first cohort. In both the original and validation cohorts, the classifier was reported to diagnose cytomegalovirus status with high specificity and sensitivity. V-gene and J-gene trimming of TCR beta chains was associated with a missense DCLRE1C variant in a later genetic analysis, and the association was replicated in an independent cohort. In a later genetic analysis, fewer N-insertions in productive TCRs were reported among donors in an Asian-associated ancestry cluster than the roughly 700-donor mean. Linkage disequilibrium might explain the correlated functional status among segregating V segments, but an unknown experimental factor could not be excluded. A cluster of highly shared sequence variants was judged likely to represent a technical artifact of the sequencing pipeline. Because some donors lacked HLA typing at each locus, the association tests relied only on the typed subset. This cohort had only TCR beta chains sequenced, and the lack of alpha or paired-chain data limited which features could be detected.

There are 14 amino acids in the CDR3, from cysteine to phenylalanine inclusive. Of the read, only the CDR3 DNA is kept; its 42 bases are in frame from base 1. CDR1 and CDR2 (SNHLY, FYNNEI) derive from the germline V gene. The V and J ends are trimmed by 6 bases and 0 bases, leaving 9 bases between them. The cohort was made up of 666 healthy bone marrow donors. All cohort members were sampled while nominally healthy, although unrecorded immune exposures were likely present. The donor tested CMV seropositive and was one of the 289 seropositive cohort members. A peripheral blood sample was collected from each donor, and TCR beta sequencing was performed on peripheral blood mononuclear cells. Genomic DNA was extracted from the blood cell samples with the Qiagen DNeasy Blood Extraction Kit. Libraries were built with the immunoSEQ multiplex PCR assay. For the multiplex PCR, a mixture combining 60 forward primers for TCR Vbeta segments and 13 reverse primers for TCR Jbeta segments was used. The CDR3 region of rearranged TCR beta genes was amplified from genomic DNA with a multiplex PCR assay. On the Illumina HiSeq System, the amplified TCR beta libraries were sequenced as 87-base-pair reads. As for the authors' bioinformatics: A later analysis counted tens of millions of unique TCR beta chains across the roughly 700 repertoires, and 9.5 million to 11 million of these chains were shared by at least two donors. To remove PCR and sequencing errors, raw reads were error-corrected and collapsed into unique sequences using a nearest-neighbor algorithm that merged closely related sequences. CDR3 sequences were aligned to IMGT reference sequences to assign V, D and J gene segments. Each retained sequence needed at least a six-nucleotide match to both a V gene segment and a J gene segment. A rearrangement counted as productive if the CDR3 had no stop codons and remained in frame with V and J, and every other rearrangement counted as non-productive. CDR3 was defined according to IMGT convention as the region running from the second conserved V-encoded cysteine to the conserved J-encoded phenylalanine. The earlier analysis of about 530 of the donors excluded any sequence lacking an unambiguous match to a single V gene segment. In an earlier analysis of 587 of the donors, V segments were called functional above 56.7% productive rearrangements and were called segregating when the between-donor standard deviation exceeded 5%. A statistical classification framework was developed to diagnose cytomegalovirus status using the catalog of TCR beta chain sequences. V and J gene assignment, in a later analysis, came from comparing TCR nucleotide sequences with IMGT/GENE-DB human TR gene sequences. In a later analysis, CDR3 sequences and most-parsimonious VDJ recombination scenarios were assigned using the TCRdist pipeline. In a later analysis, each TCR beta chain was defined by its CDR3 amino acid sequence together with its V-gene family, and reads without a unique V-gene family were excluded. To address suspected cross-contamination and a sequencing artifact, a later analysis removed roughly 640 highly shared, low-generation-probability nucleotide sequences. In a later analysis, a clonal expansion index was calculated for each public chain from normalized within-repertoire ranks of inferred template counts. A later analysis computed generation probabilities with a VDJ recombination model fitted to out-of-frame rearrangements, and checked the results against IGoR. In a later analysis, TCR-TCR, TCR-HLA and TCR-CMV co-occurrence was scored with hypergeometric tests, and a repertoire-size bias correction was applied to TCR pairs. To estimate false discovery rates, a later analysis permuted the HLA or CMV assignments 20 times. In a later analysis, co-occurring TCRs were grouped with DBSCAN, and TCRdist sequence similarity was added when clustering was performed within HLA-allele-positive subsets. Repertoires with fewer than 30,000 or more than 120,000 public chains, plus five repertoires with anomalous nucleotide sharing, were excluded from co-occurrence clustering. The clones in this table, taken by TCRdb from immuneACCESS, are in-frame only. Not every clone is retained; where verified, under half of the shortfall comes from an unresolved V gene, and the cause of the rest is unknown. For V, J and clone size, that table is used; D and trimming come from the DNA. The sample data list 150,000 or so clones, and about 80% of these were observed just once. The top ten hold about an eighth of the sample.

This clonotype originated in a man aged 40-55 years in good health and CMV-seropositive. The material sequenced was PBMCs. The V and J segments used are TRBV2 and TRBJ1-3; possibly the D gene is TRBD1, per 5 matching bases. In nucleotides, the sequence is TGTGCCAGCAGGGGGGGTTACTCTGGAAACACCATATATTTT. Translated, it gives CASRGGYSGNTIYF.